Listed below are T cell receptor beta chains from one sample, sequenced in a study of blood T cell repertoires in COVID-19. Sequencing used immunoSEQ multiplex PCR; TCRdb keeps in-frame clones, though not all of them. The sample shows approximately 350,000 clones, 65% to 85% of them seen only once. Sequenced sample: peripheral blood. Receptor source: a man aged 30 to 45 with active or convalescent COVID-19. CDR3s include the opening cysteine and the closing phenylalanine or tryptophan. A D gene is named only where the DNA matches it firmly. A row's size may be missing; if present it is once, few, many or a size class.

CDR3 length | D gene | J gene | clone size | V gene | CDR3 DNA | CDR3 protein
15 | - | TRBJ2-1 | - | TRBV5-1 | TGCGCCAGCAGCTCACAGGGCAACTCCTACAATGAGCAGTTCTTC | CASSSQGNSYNEQFF
14 | - | TRBJ2-1 | once | TRBV7-3 | TGTGCCAGCAGCTTGGGCGGAGGGTACAATGAGCAGTTCTTC | CASSLGGGYNEQFF
15 | - | TRBJ1-2 | - | TRBV29-1 | TGCAGCGTTGAAGATCCAACTTCAGGGTACTATGGCTACACCTTC | CSVEDPTSGYYGYTF
14 | - | TRBJ1-3 | - | TRBV6-5 | TGTGCCAGCATCAGAAGGGGCTCTGGAAACACCATATATTTT | CASIRRGSGNTIYF
15 | TRBD2 | TRBJ2-7 | - | TRBV7-2 | TGTGCCAGCAGCTTAGGACTAGCGGGGGTCTACGAGCAGTACTTC | CASSLGLAGVYEQYF
13 | - | TRBJ1-4 | - | TRBV3-1/TRBV3-2 | TGTGCCAGCAGCCAAGGAGGGGGTGAAAAACTGTTTTTT | CASSQGGGEKLFF
15 | TRBD1 | TRBJ1-4 | - | TRBV5-1 | TGCGCCAGCAGCTCCCAGCCGGGACAGGATGAAAAACTGTTTTTT | CASSSQPGQDEKLFF
13 | - | TRBJ1-5 | - | TRBV25-1 | TGTGCCAGCAGTCGGGACTCCAATCAGCCCCAGCATTTT | CASSRDSNQPQHF
15 | - | TRBJ2-3 | - | TRBV6-5 | TGTGCCAGCACCGACCGCGGGGGCCCCCCCGATACGCAGTATTTT | CASTDRGGPPDTQYF
13 | - | TRBJ1-5 | few | TRBV2 | TGTGCCAGCAGTATTGGGAGGGTGCAGCCCCAGCATTTT | CASSIGRVQPQHF
16 | TRBD1 | TRBJ1-2 | - | TRBV6-6 | TGTGCCAGCAGTACCCCCTTACAGGGGGCTGACTATGGCTACACCTTC | CASSTPLQGADYGYTF
11 | - | TRBJ1-2 | - | TRBV4-1 | TGCGCCAGCAGCCACAGGGCCGGCTACACCTTC | CASSHRAGYTF
15 | TRBD2 | TRBJ2-7 | - | TRBV11-1 | TGTGCCAGCAGCTGGGGAACTAGCGGGGTCTACGAGCAGTACTTC | CASSWGTSGVYEQYF
15 | - | TRBJ2-3 | once | TRBV5-4 | TGTGCCAGCAGCTTTTCGGGTATCCGCACAGATACGCAGTATTTT | CASSFSGIRTDTQYF
17 | - | TRBJ2-6 | - | TRBV5-5 | TGTGCCAGCAGCTTAGAGGGGGTGCCCTCTGGGGCCAACGTCCTGACTTTC | CASSLEGVPSGANVLTF
16 | - | TRBJ2-3 | - | TRBV5-1 | TGCGCCAGCAGCTTAGGGCGGGCCCCTGGGACAGATACGCAGTATTTT | CASSLGRAPGTDTQYF
13 | - | TRBJ2-5 | - | TRBV30 | TGTGCCTGGATGGGCGCATTCCAAGAGACCCAGTACTTC | CAWMGAFQETQYF
13 | - | TRBJ2-1 | - | TRBV29-1 | TGCAGCGTTGAACGGCAGGCGTACAATGAGCAGTTCTTC | CSVERQAYNEQFF
13 | TRBD2 | TRBJ2-1 | - | TRBV5-4 | TGTGCCAGCAGCTCGGCGGGAGGGAATGAGCAGTTCTTC | CASSSAGGNEQFF
13 | - | TRBJ2-7 | - | TRBV18 | TGTGCCAGCTCCCGGAGCAGGGAAAACGAGCAGTACTTC | CASSRSRENEQYF
15 | - | TRBJ2-1 | once | TRBV7-2 | TGTGCCAGCAGCTTCTCTAGCTTGGTCTTCAATGAGCAGTTCTTC | CASSFSSLVFNEQFF
15 | - | TRBJ1-5 | - | TRBV21-1 | TGTGCCAGCAGCAAAGCGCGGGCGGGGGATCAGCCCCAGCATTTT | CASSKARAGDQPQHF
13 | - | TRBJ1-1 | - | TRBV6-1 | TGTGCCAGCAGTGACCAGGGATACACTGAAGCTTTCTTT | CASSDQGYTEAFF
15 | TRBD1 | TRBJ2-7 | - | TRBV9 | TGTGCCAGCAGCCTCGGACAGGAAGGTAGCTACGAGCAGTACTTC | CASSLGQEGSYEQYF
16 | TRBD2 | TRBJ2-4 | - | TRBV5-4 | TGTGCCAGCACCGCTGGAGCGGGGGGGGATAAAAACATTCAGTACTTC | CASTAGAGGDKNIQYF
14 | - | TRBJ1-5 | once | TRBV30 | TGTGCCTGGAGTGTGCTCCACGGGAATCAGCCCCAGCATTTT | CAWSVLHGNQPQHF
17 | TRBD2 | TRBJ2-1 | - | TRBV24-1 | TGTGCCACCAGTGATTTCAGGGGTGGGACTAGCGGGGGGATGCAGTTCTTC | CATSDFRGGTSGGMQFF
15 | TRBD1 | TRBJ2-3 | - | TRBV5-6 | TGTGCCAGCAGCTGGGGACAGTTCGAAGCAGATACGCAGTATTTT | CASSWGQFEADTQYF
14 | - | TRBJ1-2 | few | TRBV21-1 | TGTGCCAGCAGCAATCAGGGGGGAATCTATGGCTACACCTTC | CASSNQGGIYGYTF
13 | - | TRBJ2-2 | - | TRBV6-5 | TGTGCCAGCAGCCACTCGAACACCGGGGAGCTGTTTTTT | CASSHSNTGELFF
12 | - | TRBJ1-1 | - | TRBV25-1 | TGTGCCAGCAGTGATTATGTCGGGGGAGCTTTCTTT | CASSDYVGGAFF
16 | TRBD1 | TRBJ1-2 | - | TRBV7-2 | TGTGCCAGCAGCCCCTTCCCGGGACAGGGGACAGAAGGCTACACCTTC | CASSPFPGQGTEGYTF
18 | TRBD1 | TRBJ1-4 | - | TRBV3-1/TRBV3-2 | TGTGCCAGCAGCTCCTATTGGGGACAGGGGAAAACTAATGAAAAACTGTTTTTT | CASSSYWGQGKTNEKLFF
17 | TRBD2 | TRBJ2-2 | few | TRBV19 | TGTGCCAGTAACGGTGGGGCTAGCGGGAGGGCGACCGGGGAGCTGTTTTTT | CASNGGASGRATGELFF
16 | TRBD1 | TRBJ1-5 | few | TRBV19 | TGTGCCAGTAGTTCCCGACAGGGGCGAAGCAATCAGCCCCAGCATTTT | CASSSRQGRSNQPQHF
15 | - | TRBJ1-2 | few | TRBV28 | TGTGCCAGCAGTTTAAGCTATAGGGGGAGCTATGGCTACACCTTC | CASSLSYRGSYGYTF
12 | - | TRBJ1-1 | - | TRBV3-1/TRBV3-2 | TGTGCCAGCAGCTACGACAAGACTGAAGCTTTCTTT | CASSYDKTEAFF
14 | - | TRBJ2-3 | - | TRBV6-5 | TGTGCCAGCAGACTAGCCCCTAGCACAGATACGCAGTATTTT | CASRLAPSTDTQYF
12 | - | TRBJ2-1 | - | TRBV7-9 | TGTGCCAGCAGCCGTCCTTACAATGAGCAGTTCTTC | CASSRPYNEQFF
16 | TRBD2 | TRBJ2-7 | - | TRBV16 | TGTGCCAGCAGCCCCACCGGGGGGGACGGATCCTACGAGCAGTACTTC | CASSPTGGDGSYEQYF
17 | - | TRBJ1-6 | - | TRBV28 | TGTGCCAGCAGTTTTTTGGGCGCTACCCCTTATAATTCACCCCTCCACTTT | CASSFLGATPYNSPLHF
18 | TRBD1 | TRBJ1-2 | - | TRBV19 | TGTGCCAGTAGTATTTTGGGACAGGGAGCGCCCGACTCCTATGGCTACACCTTC | CASSILGQGAPDSYGYTF
14 | - | TRBJ2-7 | - | TRBV19 | TGTGCCAGTAGTCGGGACGGACTAACTTACGAGCAGTACTTC | CASSRDGLTYEQYF
13 | - | TRBJ1-3 | - | TRBV20-1 | TGCAGTGCTAGTCCCGGGGCTGGAAACACCATATATTTT | CSASPGAGNTIYF
14 | - | TRBJ1-5 | - | TRBV6-6 | TGTGCCAGCAGACCTACAGGGTCAAATCAGCCCCAGCATTTT | CASRPTGSNQPQHF
18 | - | TRBJ1-1 | few | TRBV3-1/TRBV3-2 | TGTGCCAGCAGCCAAGAAGGAATACAGGGTGACAAGAACACTGAAGCTTTCTTT | CASSQEGIQGDKNTEAFF
17 | TRBD1 | TRBJ1-2 | - | TRBV5-1 | TGCGCCAGCAGCCCCCGCCTGAGGGGACAGGGAGACTATGGCTACACCTTC | CASSPRLRGQGDYGYTF
15 | TRBD1 | TRBJ2-7 | - | TRBV27 | TGTGCCAGCAGCCGCACGGGACAGGGGTTAGCCGAGCAGTACTTC | CASSRTGQGLAEQYF
17 | TRBD2 | TRBJ2-2 | - | TRBV28 | TGTGCCAGCAGTTTAGGACTAGCGGGAGAATTGGGCGGGGAGCTGTTTTTT | CASSLGLAGELGGELFF
16 | TRBD2 | TRBJ2-1 | - | TRBV30 | TGTGCCTGGAGAGCTTGGGGGGAGGGCCCCTACAATGAGCAGTTCTTC | CAWRAWGEGPYNEQFF
13 | - | TRBJ2-7 | - | TRBV30 | TGTGCCGGGAAAGGGGATAACCCCTACGAGCAGTACTTC | CAGKGDNPYEQYF
14 | TRBD2 | TRBJ2-7 | - | TRBV29-1 | TGCAGCGCCGGGACTAGCGGGAGGGCGGTCGAGCAGTACTTC | CSAGTSGRAVEQYF
14 | TRBD1 | TRBJ1-5 | - | TRBV2 | TGTGCCAGCAGTGAAGCACAGGGGATTCAGCCCCAGCATTTT | CASSEAQGIQPQHF